A single sample gave rise to the 26 T cell receptor beta chains below, sequenced in a study of graft-versus-host responses after intestinal transplantation. Sequencing used immunoSEQ multiplex PCR; TCRdb keeps in-frame clones, though not all of them. In the table there are 15,000 to 20,000 clones, roughly 94% of which are singletons. The specimen comprised PBMCs, sampled 23 days after intestinal transplant. The origin of the receptors is a human patient who received an intestinal transplant, so some T cells may come from the graft donor.

The V and J genes are TRBV30 and TRBJ2-3; D is ambiguous. CDR3 size: 14 residues. V lost 6 bases to trimming and J lost 3 bases, with 16 bases between them. Germline CDR1 GTSNPN, CDR2 SVGIG (reference sequence). The CDR3 protein is CACQPGGGTDTQYF. The CDR3 region has the DNA TGTGCCTGCCAGCCTGGCGGTGGGACAGATACGCAGTATTTT. Variable domain in full (rest from reference TRBV30 and TRBJ2-3): SQTIHQWPATLVQPVGSPLSLECTVEGTSNPNLYWYRQAAGRGLQLLFYSVGIGQISSEVPQNLSASRPQDRQFILSSKKLLLSDSGFYLCACQPGGGTDTQYFGPGTRLTVL.

This sequence joins TRBV29-1 and TRBJ2-1; 9 nucleotides line up with TRBD2. V lost 4 bases, J lost 4 bases, and 5 bases stayed unmatched. The CDR3 spans 14 residues. The V gene's germline CDR1 is SQVTM and CDR2 ANQGSEA. The DNA of the CDR3 is TGCAGCGTTGTAACCAGCGGGAGGTACAATGAGCAGTTCTTC. Its translation: CSVVTSGRYNEQFF.

V usage is TRBV5-4 and J usage is TRBJ2-7; 8 bases fit TRBD2. The CDR3 is 15 amino acids. Germline CDR1 and CDR2: SGHNT and YYREEE (reference sequence). V dropped 7 bases and J dropped 1; count of bases not matched to a gene: 10. CDR3: CASSPGAGESYEQYF. CDR3 DNA sequence: TGTGCCAGCTCCCCGGGAGCGGGAGAATCCTACGAGCAGTACTTC.

This chain joins TRBV15 and TRBJ2-1, with D perhaps TRBD2 (5 bases). The CDR3 extends over 12 amino acids. Trimming removed 9 bases at V and 4 bases at J, with 10 bases between. Germline V gene data show CDR1 as LNHNV and CDR2 as YYDKDF (reference sequence). The CDR3 sequence is CATKEDYNEQFF. CDR3 DNA sequence: TGTGCCACGAAGGAGGATTACAATGAGCAGTTCTTC.

This rearrangement joins TRBV7-6 to TRBJ2-5; 9 bases agree with TRBD1. V dropped 1 base and J dropped 4; count of bases not matched to a gene: 1. CDR3 length equals 14 residues. The V gene's germline CDR1 is SGHVS and CDR2 FNYEAQ. This CDR3 reads CASSLGGQGETQYF. For the CDR3, the DNA is TGTGCCAGCAGCTTAGGGGGACAGGGAGAGACCCAGTACTTC.

The chain is built from TRBV5-1 and TRBJ2-3, with a tentative D call TRBD2 (6 bases). V was cut by 5 bases and J by 0 bases, with 16 bases left in between. This CDR3 is built from 16 residues. Germline CDR1 is SGHRS and CDR2 is YFSETQ. CDR3 region: CASSQISGRSTDTQYF. As DNA, the CDR3 is TGCGCCAGCAGTCAAATTAGCGGAAGAAGCACAGATACGCAGTATTTT.

This rearrangement joins TRBV9 to TRBJ2-5; possible D gene TRBD1, 6 bases. CDR3 length: 15 residues. Trimming removed 3 bases from V and 5 bases from J, with 17 bases in between. Germline CDR1 is SGDLS and CDR2 is YYNGEE. The CDR3 protein is CASSASGNRVETQYF. The CDR3 DNA reads as TGTGCCAGCAGCGCTAGTGGTAACAGGGTCGAGACCCAGTACTTC.

CDR3 residues: CASSHPTSGSNEQYF. CDR3 coding DNA: TGTGCCAGCAGCCACCCCACTAGCGGGAGCAACGAGCAGTACTTC. V gene TRBV4-2 combines with J gene TRBJ2-7, with TRBD2 identical over 11 bases. V gave up 3 bases and J gave up 5 bases; unmatched junction bases: 6. The germline V gene has CDR1 LGHNA and CDR2 YNFKEQ. The CDR3 covers 15 residues.

In DNA, the CDR3 is TGTGCCAGCAGCTCTGGACAGGGGGCTATGTATGAGCAGTTCTTC. It translates to CASSSGQGAMYEQFF. V is TRBV7-3 and J is TRBJ2-1, with TRBD1 matching 11 bases. Trimming took 4 bases from V and 8 from J; bases not matched to a gene: 7. The CDR3 length is 15 residues. Germline loops: CDR1 SGHTA, CDR2 FQGTGA.

This clone occurred once. The chain carries TRBV15 and TRBJ1-2; the match to TRBD1 covers 8 bases. Germline lookup yields CDR1 LNHNV and CDR2 YYDKDF (reference sequence). The CDR3 consists of 15 residues. V was clipped by 0 bases and J by 7 bases; unmatched bases: 7. This chain's CDR3 is CATSRERQGPTGYTF. CDR3 nucleotide sequence: TGTGCCACCAGCAGAGAGCGACAGGGGCCGACTGGCTACACCTTC.

This clone occurred a few times. The chain joins TRBV6-6 to TRBJ2-7, with D perhaps matching TRBD1 (5 bases). The CDR3 contains 13 residues. Germline loops: CDR1 MNHNY, CDR2 SVGAGI (reference sequence). V lost 6 bases and J lost 1, with 10 bases in between. The CDR3 region has the DNA TGTGCCAGCAGCGACAGCCTATCCTACGAGCAGTACTTC. Its translation: CASSDSLSYEQYF.

The V call is TRBV28, the J call TRBJ2-7; no clear D gene. V was cut by 5 bases and J by 3 bases, with 20 bases left in between. Germline V gives CDR1 MDHEN, CDR2 SYDVKM. The CDR3 spans 16 residues. In DNA, the CDR3 is TGTGCCAGCAGTCCGACTTTAGTTCGGCTCTACTACGAGCAGTACTTC. Protein sequence: CASSPTLVRLYYEQYF. The whole variable domain, remainder taken from reference TRBV28 and TRBJ2-7, is DVKVTQSSRYLVKRTGEKVFLECVQDMDHENMFWYRQDPGLGLRLIYFSYDVKMKEKGDIPEGYSVSREKKERFSLILESASTNQTSMYLCASSPTLVRLYYEQYFGPGTRLTVT.

The chain links TRBV27 to TRBJ2-6; the D is unclear. CDR1 and CDR2 from the germline V gene are MNHEY and SMNVEV (reference sequence). CDR3 length equals 13 residues. Trimming removed 6 bases from V and 2 bases from J, with 5 bases in between. Written as DNA, the CDR3 is TGTGCCAGCAGCGATCCTGGGGCCAACGTCCTGACTTTC. Its translation is CASSDPGANVLTF.

This rearrangement joins TRBV27 to TRBJ2-7; possibly TRBD1 for D (6 bases). V was trimmed by 0 bases and J by 6 bases, leaving 12 bases between them. Germline V lookup: CDR1 MNHEY, CDR2 SMNVEV (reference sequence). This CDR3 has 14 amino acids. CDR3 nucleotide sequence: TGTGCCAGCAGTTTATCGCTAACAGGGTCCGAGCAGTACTTC. Translation gives CASSLSLTGSEQYF.

This clone was seen only a few times. The sample carries other DNA sequences with the same CDR3. The chain combines TRBV7-8 with TRBJ2-7, with D possibly being TRBD1 or TRBD2 (7 bases each). The CDR3 has 15 amino acids. Between the trimmed V and J ends, which lost 7 bases and 2 bases, there was a span of 18 bases. Germline CDR1 and CDR2: SGHVS and FQNEAQ. The CDR3 nucleotides are TGTGCCAGCATGGGGAGGGGGCGGGACCCCTACGAGCAGTACTTC. It yields the protein CASMGRGRDPYEQYF.

V gene TRBV2 combines with J gene TRBJ2-3, with 15 bases lining up with TRBD2. The CDR3 is 16 residues long. With 5 bases clipped from V and 3 bases from J, the junction kept 3 bases outside the gene matches. Germline-derived CDR1 and CDR2 are SNHLY and FYNNEI. The CDR3 DNA follows: TGTGCCAGCAGTCCCGGGACTAGCGGGAGGACAGATACGCAGTATTTT. The encoded protein is CASSPGTSGRTDTQYF.

This sequence joins TRBV18 and TRBJ2-5; 7 bases are shared with TRBD1. The CDR3 runs to 15 residues. Germline-derived CDR1 and CDR2 are KGHSH and LQKENI. The V and J ends lost 2 bases and 3 bases, in that order; junction bases with no gene match: 6. In nucleotides, the CDR3 is TGTGCCAGCTCACCAACTTTCGGGACAGAAGAGACCCAGTACTTC. Translating it yields CASSPTFGTEETQYF.

The CDR3 DNA reads TGTGCCAGCCCGGGGAACACCGGGGAGCTGTTTTTT. Translation: CASPGNTGELFF. The V gene is TRBV7-9, the J gene TRBJ2-2; D remains unclear. V shed 8 bases and J shed 1 base, with 5 bases lying between them. CDR1 SEHNR and CDR2 FQNEAQ come from the germline V gene (reference sequence). This CDR3 comprises 12 residues.

The V gene is TRBV11-3, the J gene TRBJ2-5; D is possibly TRBD2 (5 bases). CDR3 length: 18 amino acids. The V end lost 5 bases, the J end lost 0 bases, and 22 bases lay between the germline ends. Germline V gives CDR1 SGHNT, CDR2 YENEEA. The CDR3 sequence is CASSPSRFGDPNQETQYF. The CDR3 DNA follows: TGTGCCAGCAGCCCTAGCCGTTTTGGAGACCCGAACCAAGAGACCCAGTACTTC.

This chain uses TRBV5-1 with TRBJ1-2; TRBD1 matches at 9 bases. The CDR3 sequence is 14 residues long. Germline-derived CDR1 and CDR2 are SGHRS and YFSETQ. The J segment lost 8 bases and the V segment lost 3 bases, leaving 8 bases of the junction unmatched. The CDR3 sequence is CASSSAGTGNGYTF. In nucleotides, the CDR3 is TGCGCCAGCAGCTCGGCTGGGACAGGGAACGGCTACACCTTC.

The CDR3 DNA reads as TGTGCCAGCAGGAAACGGGTAGGCTACAAGGTGCATAATGAAAAACTGTTTTTT. Translated, it gives CASRKRVGYKVHNEKLFF. The chain links TRBV21-1 to TRBJ1-4. TRBV21-1 is noted as a pseudogene. The CDR3 loop spans 18 amino acids.

This chain uses TRBV29-1 with TRBJ2-1; no firm D call. V was clipped by 4 bases and J by 7 bases, with 8 bases between them. Germline values: CDR1 SQVTM, CDR2 ANQGSEA. The CDR3 has 11 residues. The CDR3 coding sequence is TGCAGCGTTGTAAGGGATAATGAGCAGTTCTTC. It specifies CSVVRDNEQFF.

The rearrangement joins TRBV13 to TRBJ1-1, with TRBD1 as a possible D gene (6 bases). From germline, CDR1 is PRHDT and CDR2 FYEKMQ (reference sequence). V lost 5 bases and J 1 base, leaving 20 bases between the germline ends. This CDR3 comprises 17 residues. CDR3 region: CASSEVGTGPQNTEAFF. In DNA form, the CDR3 reads TGTGCCAGCAGCGAAGTGGGTACAGGGCCTCAGAACACTGAAGCTTTCTTT.

The J gene is TRBJ2-7, the V gene TRBV11-2, with 14 bases aligning to TRBD2. Per the germline V gene, CDR1 is SGHAT and CDR2 is FQNNGV. The CDR3 spans 15 residues. V dropped 7 bases and J dropped 6; count of bases not matched to a gene: 8. CDR3 residues: CASKETGLAGVEQYF. The CDR3 DNA sequence: TGTGCCAGCAAAGAAACGGGACTAGCGGGAGTCGAGCAGTACTTC.

There are a few counts of this clone. The J gene is TRBJ2-1, the V gene TRBV27, with TRBD2 matching over 8 bases. The germline V gene encodes CDR1 MNHEY and CDR2 SMNVEV (reference sequence). Unmatched junction bases numbered 10, after V lost 5 bases and J lost 4 bases. The CDR3 spans 16 residues. CDR3 sequence (DNA): TGTGCCAGCAGTACGAAGAGCGGGAGAGCATACAATGAGCAGTTCTTC. Residues: CASSTKSGRAYNEQFF.

The V gene is TRBV28, the J gene TRBJ1-2; a weak D match, TRBD1 (5 bases). V was trimmed by 5 bases and J by 0 bases, leaving 16 bases between them. CDR3 length: 16 residues. Germline lookup yields CDR1 MDHEN and CDR2 SYDVKM. CDR3 sequence: CASSPSWGQTNYGYTF. CDR3 nucleotides: TGTGCCAGCAGTCCCAGTTGGGGCCAGACTAACTATGGCTACACCTTC.